These T cell receptor beta chains were read from a single sample in a study of human T cells and chemical hapten exposure. MiXCR was run by TCRdb on the RACE reads, yielding one entry per CDR3 protein. The sample has more than 55,000 distinct CDR3 sequences, approximately 10% seen once. Sequences were derived from whole blood, sampled in connection with sensitization to the hapten diphenylcyclopropenone (DPC). Source of these receptors: a woman in her forties with alopecia areata. Some clones in this sample may be carry-over from other donors' samples. The CDR3 runs from the conserved cysteine through the conserved F or W. D genes are given only for firm matches. Clone size, where shown, is once, few, many, or a class for clones that have expanded.

v_gene: TRBV24-1
j_gene: TRBJ2-1
abundance: few
d_gene: TRBD2
CDR3aa: CATSDGGGYSSYNEQFF
CDR3nt: TGTGCCACCAGTGACGGGGGGGGCTACAGCTCCTACAATGAGCAGTTCTTC

v_gene: TRBV18
j_gene: TRBJ2-5
abundance: many
d_gene: TRBD1
CDR3aa: CASSPTQGAQGETQYF
CDR3nt: TGTGCCAGCTCACCAACGCAGGGGGCCCAGGGAGAGACCCAGTACTTC

v_gene: TRBV20-1
j_gene: TRBJ1-4
abundance: many
d_gene: .
CDR3aa: CSASNEKLFF
CDR3nt: TGCAGTGCCTCTAATGAAAAACTGTTTTTT

v_gene: TRBV28
j_gene: TRBJ2-1
abundance: few
d_gene: TRBD2
CDR3aa: CASKASGTNREQFF
CDR3nt: TGTGCCAGCAAGGCTAGCGGGACTAACAGAGAGCAGTTCTTC

v_gene: TRBV29-1
j_gene: TRBJ1-5
abundance: .
d_gene: .
CDR3aa: CSAGGLNQPQHF
CDR3nt: TGCAGCGCCGGAGGGCTCAATCAGCCCCAGCATTTT

v_gene: TRBV7-3
j_gene: TRBJ2-4
abundance: many
d_gene: .
CDR3aa: CASSPQGSPGIQYF
CDR3nt: TGTGCCAGCAGCCCCCAAGGGTCCCCAGGCATTCAGTACTTC

v_gene: TRBV9
j_gene: TRBJ2-3
abundance: .
d_gene: TRBD1
CDR3aa: CASSERRQGGTDTQYF
CDR3nt: TGTGCCAGCAGCGAAAGAAGACAGGGTGGAACAGATACGCAGTATTTT

v_gene: TRBV29-1
j_gene: TRBJ1-2
abundance: many
d_gene: .
CDR3aa: CSAHHMSSGYTF
CDR3nt: TGCAGCGCCCACCACATGTCCTCCGGCTACACCTTC

v_gene: TRBV7-2
j_gene: TRBJ1-2
abundance: .
d_gene: .
CDR3aa: CASSPGGVRYGYTF
CDR3nt: TGTGCCAGCAGCCCCGGAGGGGTACGATATGGCTACACCTTC

v_gene: TRBV4-2
j_gene: TRBJ2-7
abundance: many
d_gene: TRBD1
CDR3aa: CASSQDGRARGPEEQYF
CDR3nt: TGTGCCAGCAGCCAAGACGGTCGCGCTAGGGGGCCGGAAGAGCAGTACTTC

v_gene: TRBV5-5
j_gene: TRBJ2-1
abundance: few
d_gene: TRBD2
CDR3aa: CASSPPRAGGGSLLF
CDR3nt: TGTGCCAGCAGCCCCCCCCGAGCGGGGGGCGGCTCATTGCTCTTC

v_gene: TRBV27
j_gene: TRBJ2-7
abundance: many
d_gene: .
CDR3aa: CASSRWGPTYEQYF
CDR3nt: TGTGCCAGCAGTCGGTGGGGGCCCACCTACGAGCAGTACTTC

v_gene: TRBV29-1
j_gene: TRBJ2-4
abundance: .
d_gene: .
CDR3aa: CSVGGGAKNIQYF
CDR3nt: TGCAGCGTTGGCGGGGGCGCCAAAAACATTCAGTACTTC

v_gene: TRBV2
j_gene: TRBJ2-5
abundance: many
d_gene: TRBD1
CDR3aa: CASTRGQGQETQYF
CDR3nt: TGTGCCAGCACCCGGGGACAGGGTCAAGAGACCCAGTACTTC

v_gene: TRBV6-2/TRBV6-3
j_gene: TRBJ1-3
abundance: few
d_gene: .
CDR3aa: CASRSSGNTIYF
CDR3nt: TGTGCCAGCCGGAGCTCTGGAAACACCATATATTTT

v_gene: TRBV5-1
j_gene: TRBJ2-7
abundance: .
d_gene: .
CDR3aa: CASSPGVGNEQYF
CDR3nt: TGCGCCAGCAGCCCAGGAGTGGGGAACGAGCAGTACTTC

v_gene: TRBV15
j_gene: TRBJ2-1
abundance: few
d_gene: TRBD2
CDR3aa: CATSRDRGRAGEQFF
CDR3nt: TGTGCCACCAGCAGAGATCGTGGGAGGGCCGGGGAGCAGTTCTTC

v_gene: TRBV27
j_gene: TRBJ2-7
abundance: .
d_gene: TRBD2
CDR3aa: CASSLLAGGGPYEQYF
CDR3nt: TGTGCCAGCAGTTTACTAGCGGGAGGGGGCCCCTACGAGCAGTACTTC

v_gene: TRBV14
j_gene: TRBJ2-3
abundance: .
d_gene: .
CDR3aa: CASSQRRGLTDTQYF
CDR3nt: TGTGCCAGCAGCCAACGTCGGGGACTCACAGATACGCAGTATTTT

v_gene: TRBV25-1
j_gene: TRBJ2-3
abundance: .
d_gene: .
CDR3aa: CASAGSGPPDTQYF
CDR3nt: TGTGCCAGCGCGGGCAGCGGCCCGCCAGATACGCAGTATTTT

v_gene: TRBV7-9
j_gene: TRBJ2-3
abundance: .
d_gene: .
CDR3aa: CASSPLGTDTQYF
CDR3nt: TGTGCCAGCAGCCCGTTGGGCACAGATACGCAGTATTTT

v_gene: TRBV18
j_gene: TRBJ1-6
abundance: many
d_gene: TRBD1
CDR3aa: CASSGQGKNSPLHF
CDR3nt: TGTGCCAGCTCCGGACAGGGGAAAAATTCACCCCTCCACTTT

v_gene: TRBV18
j_gene: TRBJ1-3
abundance: once
d_gene: .
CDR3aa: CASSPERVSGNTIYF
CDR3nt: TGTGCCAGCTCACCAGAGAGGGTCTCTGGAAACACCATATATTTT

v_gene: TRBV9
j_gene: TRBJ2-1
abundance: .
d_gene: .
CDR3aa: CACSAGLANNEQFF
CDR3nt: .

v_gene: TRBV11-2
j_gene: TRBJ2-2
abundance: many
d_gene: .
CDR3aa: CASSRFLQGHNTGELFF
CDR3nt: TGTGCCAGCAGCCGGTTTCTACAGGGACATAACACCGGGGAGCTGTTTTTT

v_gene: TRBV7-9
j_gene: TRBJ2-3
abundance: few
d_gene: .
CDR3aa: CASSLRPTSRITDTQYF
CDR3nt: TGTGCCAGCAGCTTGCGACCGACCAGTAGGATAACAGATACGCAGTATTTT

v_gene: TRBV12-3/TRBV12-4
j_gene: TRBJ2-1
abundance: .
d_gene: .
CDR3aa: CASSPSQVRDNEQFF
CDR3nt: TGTGCCAGCAGTCCTTCCCAGGTGCGGGACAATGAGCAGTTCTTC

v_gene: TRBV24-1
j_gene: TRBJ2-7
abundance: few
d_gene: .
CDR3aa: CATSDFFGGEKSRKVHEQYF
CDR3nt: TGTGCCACCAGTGATTTTTTCGGGGGCGAGAAGTCGAGGAAGGTCCACGAGCAGTACTTC

v_gene: TRBV6-2/TRBV6-3
j_gene: TRBJ2-5
abundance: many
d_gene: TRBD2
CDR3aa: CASSSYRLARQETQYF
CDR3nt: TGTGCCAGCAGCTCCTACCGACTAGCAAGGCAAGAGACCCAGTACTTC

v_gene: TRBV30
j_gene: TRBJ1-5
abundance: many
d_gene: .
CDR3aa: CAWTRGGGGNQPQHF
CDR3nt: TGTGCCTGGACAAGGGGGGGAGGGGGCAATCAGCCCCAGCATTTT

v_gene: TRBV6-5
j_gene: TRBJ1-6
abundance: many
d_gene: .
CDR3aa: CASSYGSGSRSPLHF
CDR3nt: TGTGCCAGCAGTTACGGGTCCGGGTCGCGTTCACCCCTCCACTTT

v_gene: TRBV7-2
j_gene: TRBJ2-5
abundance: .
d_gene: .
CDR3aa: CASSMALETQYF
CDR3nt: TGTGCCAGCAGCATGGCCTTGGAGACCCAGTACTTC

v_gene: TRBV19
j_gene: TRBJ1-1
abundance: .
d_gene: .
CDR3aa: CASSWGWTEAFF
CDR3nt: TGTGCCAGTAGTTGGGGTTGGACTGAAGCTTTCTTT

v_gene: TRBV6-2/TRBV6-3
j_gene: TRBJ2-2
abundance: many
d_gene: TRBD1
CDR3aa: CASWVGTGGYTGELFF
CDR3nt: TGTGCCAGCTGGGTCGGGACAGGGGGCTACACCGGGGAGCTGTTTTTT

v_gene: TRBV4-3
j_gene: TRBJ2-5
abundance: few
d_gene: .
CDR3aa: CASSQEARVQETQYF
CDR3nt: TGCGCCAGCAGCCAGGAGGCTCGGGTCCAAGAGACCCAGTACTTC

v_gene: TRBV20-1
j_gene: TRBJ1-5
abundance: .
d_gene: .
CDR3aa: CSARPAGAGRDQPQHF
CDR3nt: TGCAGTGCTAGACCGGCGGGGGCAGGGAGGGATCAGCCCCAGCATTTT

v_gene: TRBV10-3
j_gene: TRBJ2-7
abundance: few
d_gene: TRBD1
CDR3aa: CAISGQGNEQYF
CDR3nt: TGTGCCATCAGTGGACAGGGTAACGAGCAGTACTTC

v_gene: TRBV6-2/TRBV6-3
j_gene: TRBJ1-2
abundance: many
d_gene: .
CDR3aa: CASSRVGEYGYTF
CDR3nt: TGTGCCAGCAGCCGCGTCGGGGAATATGGCTACACCTTC

v_gene: TRBV20-1
j_gene: TRBJ2-7
abundance: many
d_gene: .
CDR3aa: CSAARLSGSYEQYF
CDR3nt: TGCAGTGCTGCTCGCCTCTCGGGGTCCTACGAGCAGTACTTC

v_gene: TRBV2
j_gene: TRBJ2-6
abundance: .
d_gene: TRBD1
CDR3aa: CASPSDRVRANVLTF
CDR3nt: TGTGCCAGTCCCTCCGACAGGGTTAGGGCCAACGTCCTGACTTTC

v_gene: TRBV5-4
j_gene: TRBJ2-2
abundance: many
d_gene: TRBD2
CDR3aa: CASRPGLAFDTGELFF
CDR3nt: TGTGCCAGCAGACCTGGACTAGCGTTCGACACCGGGGAGCTGTTTTTT

v_gene: TRBV5-5
j_gene: TRBJ2-1
abundance: .
d_gene: .
CDR3aa: CASSYDIAREQFF
CDR3nt: TGTGCCAGCAGCTACGATATAGCACGGGAGCAGTTCTTC

v_gene: TRBV7-9
j_gene: TRBJ1-1
abundance: many
d_gene: .
CDR3aa: CASRPSRTEAFF
CDR3nt: TGTGCCAGCAGACCCTCGAGGACTGAAGCTTTCTTT

v_gene: TRBV11-1
j_gene: TRBJ1-2
abundance: .
d_gene: .
CDR3aa: CASSPGPAGGYTF
CDR3nt: TGTGCCAGCAGCCCGGGACCGGCCGGCGGCTACACCTTC

v_gene: TRBV12-3/TRBV12-4
j_gene: TRBJ2-6
abundance: many
d_gene: .
CDR3aa: CASSFSSGANVLTF
CDR3nt: TGTGCCAGCAGTTTTAGCTCTGGGGCCAACGTCCTGACTTTC

v_gene: TRBV7-9
j_gene: TRBJ2-3
abundance: .
d_gene: .
CDR3aa: CASLEVDTQYF
CDR3nt: TGTGCCAGCCTCGAGGTGGATACGCAGTATTTT

v_gene: TRBV12-3/TRBV12-4
j_gene: TRBJ2-7
abundance: many
d_gene: TRBD2
CDR3aa: CASTRGVGQYF
CDR3nt: TGTGCCAGCACGCGGGGGGTGGGGCAGTACTTC

v_gene: TRBV6-5
j_gene: TRBJ2-7
abundance: .
d_gene: TRBD1
CDR3aa: CASSKKGTGAANSYEQYF
CDR3nt: TGTGCCAGCAGTAAAAAAGGGACAGGGGCCGCTAACTCCTACGAGCAGTACTTC

v_gene: TRBV25-1
j_gene: TRBJ2-3
abundance: many
d_gene: TRBD1
CDR3aa: CASSGSTGLGTDTQYF
CDR3nt: TGTGCCAGCAGTGGATCGACAGGGTTAGGCACAGATACGCAGTATTTT

v_gene: TRBV4-3
j_gene: TRBJ2-7
abundance: .
d_gene: .
CDR3aa: CASSQDSQNSYEQYF
CDR3nt: TGCGCCAGCAGCCAAGATTCACAGAACTCCTACGAGCAGTACTTC

v_gene: TRBV18
j_gene: TRBJ2-1
abundance: .
d_gene: .
CDR3aa: CASSPPAGNEQFF
CDR3nt: TGTGCCAGCTCACCACCCGCGGGGAATGAGCAGTTCTTC

v_gene: TRBV9
j_gene: TRBJ2-5
abundance: few
d_gene: .
CDR3aa: CASSVGNSLIQETQYF
CDR3nt: TGTGCCAGCAGCGTGGGAAACAGCCTGATCCAAGAGACCCAGTACTTC

v_gene: TRBV5-4
j_gene: TRBJ2-5
abundance: .
d_gene: TRBD2
CDR3aa: CASSPTSGRAGETQYF
CDR3nt: TGTGCCAGCAGCCCTACTAGCGGGAGGGCCGGAGAGACCCAGTACTTC

v_gene: TRBV19
j_gene: TRBJ2-3
abundance: .
d_gene: .
CDR3aa: CASSIVGSLTDTQYF
CDR3nt: TGTGCCAGTAGTATAGTTGGTAGTCTCACAGATACGCAGTATTTT

v_gene: TRBV4-3
j_gene: TRBJ1-2
abundance: many
d_gene: .
CDR3aa: CASSQESVRATHGYTF
CDR3nt: TGCGCCAGCAGCCAAGAAAGTGTCAGGGCAACCCATGGCTACACCTTC

v_gene: TRBV20-1
j_gene: TRBJ2-1
abundance: few
d_gene: TRBD1
CDR3aa: CSAPRAGTGGEGEQFF
CDR3nt: TGCAGTGCTCCTAGAGCCGGGACAGGGGGCGAGGGTGAGCAGTTCTTC